These 3 T cell receptor beta chains share one sample of origin, sequenced in a study of regulatory T cells in long-lasting Graves disease. Building of the TCR beta libraries involved iRepertoire HTBI primers and Arm-PCR of CDR3 regions. TCRdb passed the multiplex PCR reads through MiXCR, listing each CDR3 protein once. Of hundreds of thousands of distinct CDR3 sequences in the sample, over 15% are singletons; the top ten hold 25% to 30%. Documented time point: newly diagnosed GD, antithyroid drugs for less than 3 months. The authors made the TCR library using RNA they extracted from PBMCs. Another study also made use of these data, one on T cells in Graves' hyperthyroidism and ophthalmopathy.

The specimen was peripheral blood mononuclear cells (PBMCs), collected at new diagnosis, from a patient treated with antithyroid drugs. The receptor set was obtained from a man aged 40-55 years with Graves disease.

This clonotype was observed many times. This chain links TRBV6-1 with TRBJ2-2, with D perhaps matching TRBD1 (6 bases). The CDR3 has 14 residues. The V end lost 5 bases, the J end lost 6 bases, and 13 bases lay between the germline ends. Germline loops: CDR1 MNHNS, CDR2 SASEGT. CDR3 sequence: CASSRRGFAGELFF. The CDR3 DNA reads TGTGCCAGCAGTCGCAGGGGTTTTGCCGGGGAGCTGTTTTTT.

Turning to this clonotype: This may arise from a read error, as a much more abundant clone is one base away. J is TRBJ2-3 and V is TRBV7-9; D is ambiguous. The CDR3 covers 14 residues. Germline values: CDR1 SEHNR, CDR2 FQNEAQ (reference sequence). V lost 3 bases and J lost 2, with 9 bases in between. CDR3 amino acids: CASSFEGITDTQYF. The CDR3 nucleotides are TGTGCCAGCAGCTTCGAAGGGATCACAGATACGCAGTATTTT.

The chain couples TRBV9 to TRBJ2-6; D perhaps matches TRBD1 (6 bases). Per germline, CDR1 SGDLS and CDR2 YYNGEE. V lost 5 bases and J lost 3, with 15 bases in between. The CDR3 spans 16 residues. CDR3 DNA: TGTGCCAGCAGTCCCGTACAGGGTCTTGGGGCCAACGTCCTGACTTTC. This translates into CASSPVQGLGANVLTF.